This TCR beta chain appears in the sequencing data of a study of OX40 agonist ivuxolimab in advanced cancers. Study-wide results and caveats: Relative to CD4+ cells, CD8+ T cells on average had more expanded clones.

Germline-derived CDR1 and CDR2 are MGHRA and YSYEKL. The CDR3 is 15 residues long. Between the trimmed V and J ends, which lost 4 bases and 7 bases, there was a span of 18 bases. In regard to this clone: Its target is unknown.

Collection of blood occurred at baseline, at cycle 4 day 1, and at cycle 7 day 1. Data came from immunoSEQ multiplex PCR; TCRdb stores just in-frame clones and leaves some out. The sample lists 5,500 to 7,500 clones, about 71% occurring once. The specimen comprised CD4+ or CD8+ T cells sorted from blood, sampled in a trial of the OX40 agonist ivuxolimab. The sequence was obtained from an adult with an advanced solid tumor such as melanoma, head and neck, liver or kidney cancer. The chain links TRBV4-1 to TRBJ2-3; the D gene is possibly TRBD1 (5 bases). The CDR3 loop is CASSPSQGSRNTQYF. The CDR3 DNA reads as TGCGCCAGCAGCCCCTCTCAGGGAAGTCGGAATACGCAGTATTTT.